This TCR beta chain was sequenced during a study of blood T cell repertoires in COVID-19. Study as a whole: PBMCs, B-cell-depleted T cells, or T cells were the source of the cDNA or gDNA that made up the material.

In the study's own analysis: Amplification from reference gene primers served as the basis for estimated nucleated cell counts. Here immunoSEQ multiplex PCR was the method, and the copy in TCRdb shows in-frame clones only, minus some. V and J calls plus clone size are reproduced from that table; the DNA served to infer D and trimming. The sample yields around 370,000 clones, about 90% seen once. CDR3 length equals 15 residues. V was pared by 4 bases and J by 9 bases, with 16 bases between. Germline V CDR1 and CDR2: SGHAT, FQDESV (reference sequence). This clonotype originated in a young man with active or convalescent COVID-19. Material for sequencing was peripheral blood. V usage is TRBV11-1 and J usage is TRBJ1-6, with D hard to call. The CDR3 nucleotides read TGTGCCAGCAGCTCTTGGCGGGGTATGCCTTCACCCCTCCACTTT. It translates to CASSSWRGMPSPLHF. Using reference TRBV11-1 and TRBJ1-6 for the parts outside the CDR3, the full variable domain is EAEVAQSPRYKITEKSQAVAFWCDPISGHATLYWYRQILGQGPELLVQFQDESVVDDSQLPKDRFSAERLKGVDSTLKIQPAELGDSAMYLCASSSWRGMPSPLHFGNGTRLTVT.